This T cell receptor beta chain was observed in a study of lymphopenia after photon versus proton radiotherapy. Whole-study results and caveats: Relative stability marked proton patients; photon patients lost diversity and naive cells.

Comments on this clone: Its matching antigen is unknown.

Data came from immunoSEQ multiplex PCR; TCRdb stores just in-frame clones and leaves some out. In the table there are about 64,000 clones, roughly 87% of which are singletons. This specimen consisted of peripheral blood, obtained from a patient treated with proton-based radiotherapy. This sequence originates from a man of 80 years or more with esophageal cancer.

The CDR3 bases are TGTGCCAGCAGTGAATGGTCGCTCTCTGGGGCCAACGTCCTGACTTTC. Translating it yields CASSEWSLSGANVLTF. This chain connects TRBV2 to TRBJ2-6; unclear D gene. Per germline, CDR1 SNHLY and CDR2 FYNNEI. V was clipped by 2 bases and J by 0 bases, with 8 bases between them. CDR3 length: 16 amino acids.